This T cell receptor (beta chain) was captured in a study of Tregs in tolerant kidney transplant recipients. As for this clone: Its antigen is unidentified. Other DNA sequences in the same sample also yield this CDR3.

Clones were read by immunoSEQ multiplex PCR, and TCRdb kept only the in-frame ones, dropping some. The table shows tens of thousands of clones, with more than 85% occurring only once. Recipients received nonmyeloablative bone marrow transplants from related graft donors, with transient mixed chimerism. General observations from the study: Tregs expanded with activated donor B cells seemed most donor-specific. Biological reproducibility was not directly addressed, but technical replication error appeared minimal. The small number of patients limits these findings pending further validation.

The V gene's germline CDR1 is KGHSH and CDR2 LQKENI. This CDR3 has 16 amino acids. Trimming took 1 base from V and 2 from J, leaving 9 bases between them. This sample comprised CD4+ T cells from blood (PBMCs), obtained 24 months after the transplant. The chain joins TRBV18 to TRBJ2-6; possibly TRBD1 for D (6 bases). This receptor was identified in a human patient who received a combined kidney and bone marrow transplant. Some T cells may arise from the graft donor. The CDR3 DNA is TGTGCCAGCTCACCACGGGGGCAGACTGGGGCCAACGTCCTGACTTTC. This encodes CASSPRGQTGANVLTF.